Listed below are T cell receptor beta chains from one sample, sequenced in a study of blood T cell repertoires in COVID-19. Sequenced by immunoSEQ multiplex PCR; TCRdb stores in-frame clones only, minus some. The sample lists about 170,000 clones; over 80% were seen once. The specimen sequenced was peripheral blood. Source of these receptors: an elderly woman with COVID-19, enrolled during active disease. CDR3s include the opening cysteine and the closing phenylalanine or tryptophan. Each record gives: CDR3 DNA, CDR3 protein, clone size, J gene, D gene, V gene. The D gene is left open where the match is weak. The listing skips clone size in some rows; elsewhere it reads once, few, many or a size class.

TGCGCCAGCAGTCCTAGCGGAGGGGGCGAGCAGTACTTC	CASSPSGGGEQYF	NA	TRBJ2-7	NA	TRBV5-1
TGTGCCAGCAGAATACAAAGCAATCAGCCCCAGCATTTT	CASRIQSNQPQHF	once	TRBJ1-5	NA	TRBV6-6
TGCGCCAGCAGCTTGGTTCCAGCGGGAGGTGGCGAGCAGTACTTC	CASSLVPAGGGEQYF	NA	TRBJ2-7	TRBD2	TRBV5-1
TGTGCCAGCAGCCCCGCTTCGGCCAGGGGACCCCTCCACTTT	CASSPASARGPLHF	NA	TRBJ1-6	NA	TRBV3-1/TRBV3-2
TGTGCCAGCAGCTTGAGCGGAGCCTACGAGCAGTACTTC	CASSLSGAYEQYF	few	TRBJ2-7	NA	TRBV11-2
TGTGCCAGCAGCCAGAAGGGACTAGCGGGCCCGGAGCAGTACTTC	CASSQKGLAGPEQYF	NA	TRBJ2-7	TRBD2	TRBV7-9
TGTGCCAGCACCCCTGGAGGGACAGAGAATCAGCCCCAGCATTTT	CASTPGGTENQPQHF	once	TRBJ1-5	TRBD1	TRBV7-9
TGTGCCAGCAGCGGGAGTAGGGTTTCCGGGGAGCTGTTTTTT	CASSGSRVSGELFF	NA	TRBJ2-2	NA	TRBV2
TGTGCCAGCTCACCGTCGGACAGGGGGACCGGGGAGCTGTTTTTT	CASSPSDRGTGELFF	NA	TRBJ2-2	TRBD1	TRBV18
TGTGCCAGCAGCCCGACTAGCGACCTCGGAGATACGCAGTATTTT	CASSPTSDLGDTQYF	NA	TRBJ2-3	TRBD2	TRBV2
TGCAGTGCTGGGCGGAGGCATGGCTACACCTTC	CSAGRRHGYTF	NA	TRBJ1-2	NA	TRBV20-1
TGTGCCAGCAGAGGACAGGGAGAAAACTATGGCTACACCTTC	CASRGQGENYGYTF	NA	TRBJ1-2	TRBD1	TRBV27
TGCGCCAGCTCCGGGGGAACCGCAACTAATGAAAAACTGTTTTTT	CASSGGTATNEKLFF	few	TRBJ1-4	NA	TRBV5-1
TGTGCCAGCAGTGGGCGACTAGGTCGGCTTAGGCAGTTCTTC	CASSGRLGRLRQFF	NA	TRBJ2-1	NA	TRBV27
TGTGCCATCAGCGGGACTAGCGGTAACCGAGAGACCCAGTACTTC	CAISGTSGNRETQYF	NA	TRBJ2-5	TRBD2	TRBV10-3
TGCGCCAGCAGTGAGTCACAGGGGGCGCATGAAAAACTGTTTTTT	CASSESQGAHEKLFF	once	TRBJ1-4	TRBD1	TRBV10-2
TGTGCCAGCAGTCGCGTTGGGGGCCGGGTAGAGACCCAGTACTTC	CASSRVGGRVETQYF	NA	TRBJ2-5	NA	TRBV3-1/TRBV3-2
TGTGCCAGCTCCCTGGACAGGGCGGGTCAGCCCCAGCATTTT	CASSLDRAGQPQHF	NA	TRBJ1-5	TRBD1	TRBV18
TGCGCCAGCACCGTCCAGGGGACCAATGAGCAGTTCTTC	CASTVQGTNEQFF	NA	TRBJ2-1	NA	TRBV5-1
TGTGCCAGCAGTGGGTATCGGGAGACCCAGTACTTC	CASSGYRETQYF	NA	TRBJ2-5	NA	TRBV2
TGTGCCAGCAGTCCAGGGACTAGGCCCCCGGGAAACACCATATATTTT	CASSPGTRPPGNTIYF	NA	TRBJ1-3	NA	TRBV28
TGTGCCAGTAGTAAGAACGGAGGGCAGTACTTC	CASSKNGGQYF	once	TRBJ2-7	NA	TRBV19
TGTGCCAGCAGTCAGGGGGGTGAAAAACTGTTTTTT	CASSQGGEKLFF	NA	TRBJ1-4	TRBD1	TRBV5-4
TGTGCCAGCTCACCTTCGTCCCTAAACGGCTACACCTTC	CASSPSSLNGYTF	NA	TRBJ1-2	NA	TRBV18
TGTGCCAGCAGCGGATCCAGGGATTCACCCCTCCACTTT	CASSGSRDSPLHF	few	TRBJ1-6	NA	TRBV9
TGCGCCAGCAGACCTACTACGGGACAAGGTGGTAATGAGCAGTTCTTC	CASRPTTGQGGNEQFF	NA	TRBJ2-1	NA	TRBV5-1
TGTGCCAGCAGTGTGCGTGGTGGCACTGAAGCTTTCTTT	CASSVRGGTEAFF	NA	TRBJ1-1	NA	TRBV2
TGTGCCAGCAGCCGAAGGGGACAGGATGACGGGGAGCTGTTTTTT	CASSRRGQDDGELFF	NA	TRBJ2-2	TRBD1	TRBV7-9
TGTGCCAGTAGTCGACAGGGTGGCACTGAAGCTTTCTTT	CASSRQGGTEAFF	NA	TRBJ1-1	TRBD1	TRBV19
TGTGCCAGCTCACCACCCCCAGGTGGATCACCCCTCCACTTT	CASSPPPGGSPLHF	NA	TRBJ1-6	NA	TRBV18
TGTGCCACAGCTCATGGCTACACCTTC	CATAHGYTF	NA	TRBJ1-2	NA	TRBV24-1
TGTGCCAGCAGCTATCAGGGAGGGATGCCAGATACGCAGTATTTT	CASSYQGGMPDTQYF	NA	TRBJ2-3	TRBD2	TRBV11-2
TGTGCTAGCAGCTTAGACTACGGGGCTGAAGCTTTCTTT	CASSLDYGAEAFF	NA	TRBJ1-1	NA	TRBV7-7
TGTGCCAGCAGTTTAAATCGGTACGAGCAGTACTTC	CASSLNRYEQYF	NA	TRBJ2-7	NA	TRBV27
TGTGCCAGCAGCTTTAGACGGACAGGGGGCAACTATGGCTACACCTTC	CASSFRRTGGNYGYTF	NA	TRBJ1-2	TRBD1	TRBV5-6
TGTGCCAGCAGCGGAAGCGACAGGGGGGGATCAGATACGCAGTATTTT	CASSGSDRGGSDTQYF	NA	TRBJ2-3	TRBD1	TRBV9
TGTGCCAGCAGCACGGGACAGGGGTTTAGGAACACTGAAGCTTTCTTT	CASSTGQGFRNTEAFF	NA	TRBJ1-1	TRBD1	TRBV7-9